A selection of T cell receptor beta chains follows, all from one sample in a study of blood T cell repertoires in COVID-19. Repertoires were generated with immunoSEQ multiplex PCR, while TCRdb's copy carries only in-frame clones and drops some. The profile covers about 100,000 clones, with roughly nine tenths appearing a single time and approximately 2.2% taken by the ten largest. The specimen sequenced was peripheral blood. The receptors were sampled from a man between 45 and 60 years old with active COVID-19. The CDR3 runs from the conserved cysteine through the conserved F or W. The order of the fields is J gene, D gene, CDR3 length, V gene, clone size, CDR3 DNA, CDR3 protein. The D gene is left open where the match is weak. The size field is filled for only some rows; it gives once, few, many or a size class.

>TRBJ1-1|-|13|TRBV5-1|-
TGCGCCAGCAGCTCTGCAGGGTCCACTGAAGCTTTCTTT
CASSSAGSTEAFF
>TRBJ2-2|-|13|TRBV7-9|-
TGTGCCAGCAGCTTGCGGTCCACCGGGGAGCTGTTTTTT
CASSLRSTGELFF
>TRBJ2-1|TRBD2|15|TRBV15|-
TGTGCCACCAGCAGAGGCTCCGGGGGGGATTATGAGCAGTTCTTC
CATSRGSGGDYEQFF
>TRBJ2-1|-|15|TRBV2|-
TGTGCCAGCAGCCCCCAAAGCGGGTCCTACAATGAGCAGTTCTTC
CASSPQSGSYNEQFF
>TRBJ1-2|-|10|TRBV20-1|-
TGCAGTGCAGAGGGATATGGCTACACCTTC
CSAEGYGYTF
>TRBJ1-2|TRBD1|14|TRBV10-3|-
TGTGCCATCAGTGAACAGGGGGTTACCTATGGCTACACCTTC
CAISEQGVTYGYTF
>TRBJ2-7|TRBD2|15|TRBV5-4|-
TGTGCCAGCAGCCCAAAGAGCGGGGGGGCAAACGAGCAGTACTTC
CASSPKSGGANEQYF
>TRBJ2-1|TRBD2|13|TRBV5-4|-
TGTGCCAGCGGTGCGGGGGGGCAGAATGAGCAGTTCTTC
CASGAGGQNEQFF
>TRBJ1-1|-|14|TRBV6-5|-
TGTGCCAGCAGGTTACAGGGTCTGTACACTGAAGCTTTCTTT
CASRLQGLYTEAFF
>TRBJ2-7|TRBD1|14|TRBV13|-
TGTGCCAGCAGCAACCGGGACAGGGGCTACGAGCAGTACTTC
CASSNRDRGYEQYF
>TRBJ2-1|-|12|TRBV5-4|-
TGTGCCAGCAGCTCCCTAGAGCCTGAGCAGTTCTTC
CASSSLEPEQFF
>TRBJ1-5|-|13|TRBV18|once
TGTGCCAGCTCACCTGGGGGCCCTCAGCCCCAGCATTTT
CASSPGGPQPQHF
>TRBJ1-4|TRBD1|14|TRBV18|-
TGTGCCAGCTCTAAGGACAGGGCTGGTGAAAAACTGTTTTTT
CASSKDRAGEKLFF
>TRBJ2-3|TRBD1|16|TRBV9|-
TGTGCCAGCAGCGTAGGCAGGGGGCAAGGGACAGATACGCAGTATTTT
CASSVGRGQGTDTQYF
>TRBJ2-2|-|16|TRBV18|-
TGTGCCAGCTCACCACCGGGACCCCGGGAGACCGGGGAGCTGTTTTTT
CASSPPGPRETGELFF
>TRBJ1-3|TRBD1|15|TRBV18|few
TGTGCCAGCTCACCGGGACAGATCTCTGGAAACACCATATATTTT
CASSPGQISGNTIYF
>TRBJ2-3|TRBD1|16|TRBV18|-
TGTGCCAGCTCACCACTGGGACAGGGGAACACAGATACGCAGTATTTT
CASSPLGQGNTDTQYF
>TRBJ1-6|TRBD1|14|TRBV11-3|-
TGTGCCAGCAGCTCCGACAGGGTCGGTTCACCCCTCCACTTT
CASSSDRVGSPLHF
>TRBJ1-2|-|15|TRBV2|-
TGTGCCAGCAGTAAGGAGGGTCGGGCTAACTATGGCTACACCTTC
CASSKEGRANYGYTF
>TRBJ2-1|-|13|TRBV30|-
TGTGCCTGGAGTCGGCTAGTAGAAAATGAGCAGTTCTTC
CAWSRLVENEQFF
>TRBJ2-7|-|14|TRBV19|-
TGTGCCAGTAGTATGGTCCTAACCCCCTACGAGCAGTACTTC
CASSMVLTPYEQYF
>TRBJ1-5|TRBD1|19|TRBV9|-
TGTGCCAGCACCAATGCCCTTAAAACAGGGGGCTCGGGCAATCAGCCCCAGCATTTT
CASTNALKTGGSGNQPQHF
>TRBJ2-7|TRBD1|15|TRBV3-1/TRBV3-2|-
TGTGCCAGCAGCCTTAGACAGGGGGAGATGAGCGAGCAGTACTTC
CASSLRQGEMSEQYF
>TRBJ2-3|-|12|TRBV5-6|-
TGTGCCAGCAGTGAGGGCACAGATACGCAGTATTTT
CASSEGTDTQYF
>TRBJ2-3|TRBD2|16|TRBV11-3|once
TGTGCCAGCAGCGTCGCTCTAGCGGAGGTCACAGATACGCAGTATTTT
CASSVALAEVTDTQYF
>TRBJ2-2|-|12|TRBV7-8|-
TGTGCCAGCAGCCCCCTGACCGGGGAGCTGTTTTTT
CASSPLTGELFF
>TRBJ2-1|TRBD2|15|TRBV2|-
TGTGCCAGCAGTCCCAGCGGGAGGGCCTCCAATGAGCAGTTCTTC
CASSPSGRASNEQFF
>TRBJ2-7|TRBD1|15|TRBV6-5|-
TGTGCCAGCAGTTACGGGGGGACAGGGTCCTACGAGCAGTACTTC
CASSYGGTGSYEQYF
>TRBJ2-1|TRBD2|16|TRBV5-4|-
TGTGCCAGCAGCTTGGAACTAGCGGGACTCTACAATGAGCAGTTCTTC
CASSLELAGLYNEQFF
>TRBJ2-1|TRBD2|13|TRBV7-9|-
TGTGCCAGCAGCTTCGGGACTAGCGTAGAGCAGTTCTTC
CASSFGTSVEQFF
>TRBJ1-5|-|16|TRBV19|-
TGTGCCAGTAGTCCCGGACGGGAGATTAGCAATCAGCCCCAGCATTTT
CASSPGREISNQPQHF
>TRBJ2-1|-|15|TRBV27|-
TGTGCCAGCCACCCCGGCGGGCGCCCCTACAATGAGCAGTTCTTC
CASHPGGRPYNEQFF
>TRBJ2-1|-|11|TRBV20-1|-
TGCAGTGCTCCCAGGAGGAATGAGCAGTTCTTC
CSAPRRNEQFF
>TRBJ1-6|-|15|TRBV4-1|once
TGCGCCAGCAGCCAGAGGAAGGGGGTGGTGTCACCCCTCCACTTT
CASSQRKGVVSPLHF
>TRBJ1-6|-|16|TRBV19|once
TGTGCCAGTAGTATCTTCCAGGGTGGTTCGAATTCACCCCTCCACTTT
CASSIFQGGSNSPLHF
>TRBJ2-5|-|17|TRBV18|-
TGTGCCAGCTCACCACCGAGAGGAGAGTGGAACGCCGAGACCCAGTACTTC
CASSPPRGEWNAETQYF
>TRBJ2-3|-|15|TRBV7-9|-
TGTGCCAGCAGCTTAGCGGAGCATAGCACAGATACGCAGTATTTT
CASSLAEHSTDTQYF
>TRBJ2-1|TRBD2|17|TRBV18|-
TGTGCCAGCTCACCTCCCGGGACTAGCGGGCGATACAATGAGCAGTTCTTC
CASSPPGTSGRYNEQFF
>TRBJ2-1|-|12|TRBV29-1|-
TGCAGCACCTTGACAGGGAGGAATGAGCAGTTCTTC
CSTLTGRNEQFF
>TRBJ1-2|-|13|TRBV5-1|-
TGCGCCAGCGGGAGCACAGGGTTCTATGGCTACACCTTC
CASGSTGFYGYTF
>TRBJ1-2|TRBD1|17|TRBV7-2|-
TGTGCCAGCAGCACACGGGGGGGACAGGGAGCTAACTATGGCTACACCTTC
CASSTRGGQGANYGYTF
>TRBJ2-5|TRBD2|17|TRBV7-2|-
TGTGCCAGCAGCCTCGGGACTAGCGGGGGGGCCGGGAAGACCCAGTACTTC
CASSLGTSGGAGKTQYF
>TRBJ1-6|-|14|TRBV7-3|-
TGTGCCAGCAGCCCCGGGGGGAGTAATTCACCCCTCCACTTT
CASSPGGSNSPLHF
>TRBJ2-5|TRBD1|15|TRBV6-1|-
TGTGCCAGCAGTGAGGGACAGATCTACCAAGAGACCCAGTACTTC
CASSEGQIYQETQYF
>TRBJ1-1|-|14|TRBV7-6|-
TGTGCCAGCAGCCTCATGGGGGGTGACACTGAAGCTTTCTTT
CASSLMGGDTEAFF
>TRBJ2-2|-|13|TRBV12-5|-
TGTGCTAGTGGTTTGGTCCAACACGGGGAGCTGTTTTTT
CASGLVQHGELFF
>TRBJ1-5|-|16|TRBV5-1|-
TGCGCCAGCAGCGCCGGGACATCCCTTAGCAATCAGCCCCAGCATTTT
CASSAGTSLSNQPQHF
>TRBJ1-1|-|15|TRBV18|-
TGTGCCAGCTCACCACCCTATCCGGGGGGCACTGAAGCTTTCTTT
CASSPPYPGGTEAFF